This T cell receptor (beta chain) is from a study of blood T cells in healthy people across ages. Turning to the study itself: In model experiments, template switching was able to capture about one barcoded beta molecule for every two T cells that were present.

Samples each had at least 5 micrograms of total RNA extracted. Details on this clonotype: What it recognizes is unknown.

For the second PCR, which ran for 7 to 11 cycles, a sample-barcoded 5' primer and a J-beta primer mix were used. TCRdb reanalysed the 5' RACE reads using MiXCR and keeps one entry per CDR3 protein. The sample records about 1.1 million distinct CDR3 sequences, more than 30% being singletons. Study-level findings and limits: For the donors, CMV status was unknown and possibly confounded expanded clonotype changes.

Germline V gene sequence: CDR1 SGHTA, CDR2 FQGNSA. This CDR3 is 13 amino acids long. Trimming removed 1 base from V and 10 bases from J, with 8 bases in between. The source of this sequence is a man between 18 and 35 years old in good health. The sequenced sample was blood. This chain links TRBV7-2 with TRBJ1-6; D not resolved. The CDR3 is CASSLGRRSPLHF. CDR3 coding DNA: TGTGCCAGCAGCTTAGGGCGAAGATCACCCCTCCACTTT.